Below are 24 T cell receptor beta chains sequenced from a single sample in a study of blood T cell repertoires in COVID-19. Method: immunoSEQ multiplex PCR; TCRdb's copy keeps in-frame clones and lacks some. The table has 95,000 to 150,000 clones, under 80% seen once. Sequencing input: peripheral blood. Every receptor here comes from a man aged 70 or older with acute or convalescent COVID-19.

The chain joins TRBV19 to TRBJ2-5; D possibly corresponds to TRBD1 (5 bases). Germline CDR1 and CDR2: LNHDA and SQIVND (reference sequence). This CDR3 region has 13 residues. V shed 3 bases and J shed 4 bases, with 9 bases lying between them. The CDR3 DNA is TGTGCCAGTAGTATGATGGGGCTAGAGACCCAGTACTTC. Its protein product is CASSMMGLETQYF. Drawing the rest from reference TRBV19 and TRBJ2-5, the complete variable domain is DGGITQSPKYLFRKEGQNVTLSCEQNLNHDAMYWYRQDPGQGLRLIYYSQIVNDFQKGDIAEGYSVSREKKESFPLTVTSAQKNPTAFYLCASSMMGLETQYFGPGTRLLVL.

The rearrangement joins TRBV7-6 to TRBJ1-5; D unresolved. Germline CDR1 reads SGHVS; CDR2 reads FNYEAQ. V lost 11 bases, J lost 4 bases, and 6 bases lay in between. The CDR3 totals 10 residues. CDR3 bases: TGTGCCGGAGCAAATCAGCCCCAGCATTTT. Protein product: CAGANQPQHF.

This clone was counted between two and nine times. The chain is built from TRBV5-6 and TRBJ2-5; TRBD2 aligns across 9 bases. CDR3 length: 17 amino acids. V lost 0 bases to trimming and J lost 5 bases; unmatched junction nucleotides: 11. Germline V gene sequence: CDR1 SGHDT, CDR2 YYEEEE. The CDR3 spells CASSLGAAGGPPETQYF. The CDR3 DNA sequence: TGTGCCAGCAGCTTGGGGGCAGCGGGGGGACCCCCGGAGACCCAGTACTTC.

This clone was seen only once. V is TRBV30 and J is TRBJ2-7; D unresolved. The CDR3 runs to 12 residues. Trimming took 2 bases from V and 1 from J, leaving 6 bases between them. Germline V lookup: CDR1 GTSNPN, CDR2 SVGIG (reference sequence). CDR3 protein: CAWSFLSYEQYF. In DNA form, the CDR3 reads TGTGCCTGGAGTTTCCTATCCTACGAGCAGTACTTC.

The gene calls are TRBV29-1 and TRBJ1-2; 10 positions match TRBD1. Germline CDR1 and CDR2: SQVTM and ANQGSEA. V was clipped by 6 bases and J by 4 bases; unmatched bases: 5. The CDR3 extends over 13 amino acids. The CDR3 here is CSVATGGGYGYTF. In nucleotides, the CDR3 is TGCAGCGTGGCGACAGGGGGCGGCTATGGCTACACCTTC.

V and J are TRBV7-9 and TRBJ2-7, with a possible D match to TRBD1 (5 bases). V was cut by 3 bases and J by 3 bases, with 12 bases left in between. CDR1 is SEHNR and CDR2 is FQNEAQ in the germline V gene (reference sequence). This CDR3 is 14 amino acids long. In DNA form, the CDR3 reads TGTGCCAGCAGCTTGGCTGGCAGGGTCTACGAGCAGTACTTC. Protein product: CASSLAGRVYEQYF.

This clone was observed a single time. The gene calls are TRBV4-1 and TRBJ2-6; 7 nucleotides agree with TRBD2. The CDR3 is made up of 17 amino acids. Germline-derived CDR1 and CDR2 are MGHRA and YSYEKL. V lost 0 bases and J lost 4; bases outside the gene matches: 6. CDR3 sequence reads: CASSQETGGLGANVLTF. CDR3 in DNA: TGCGCCAGCAGCCAAGAGACGGGGGGTTTGGGGGCCAACGTCCTGACTTTC.

The chain joins TRBV7-2 to TRBJ2-1; perhaps TRBD2 as D (6 bases). Germline CDR1 SGHTA, CDR2 FQGNSA. The CDR3 totals 15 residues. Trimming pared 6 bases from V and 4 bases from J, leaving 16 bases between. CDR3 nucleotides: TGTGCCAGCAGTAAGCCCGGACTACCATACAATGAGCAGTTCTTC. Translation: CASSKPGLPYNEQFF.

This clone was observed a few times. This sequence joins TRBV30 and TRBJ2-1; the D gene is possibly TRBD1 (6 bases). Between the trimmed V and J ends, which lost 2 bases and 13 bases, there was a span of 12 bases. CDR3 length equals 11 residues. Germline V gene sequence: CDR1 GTSNPN, CDR2 SVGIG (reference sequence). The CDR3 protein is CAWSPAGVQFF. The CDR3 DNA reads TGTGCCTGGAGTCCCGCAGGGGTCCAGTTCTTC.

The V call is TRBV7-2, the J call TRBJ2-3, with 8 bases matching TRBD1. The germline V gene encodes CDR1 SGHTA and CDR2 FQGNSA. The CDR3 has 15 amino acids. Germline trimming cut 4 bases from V and 9 bases from J; bases unmatched to any gene: 12. CDR3 loop: CASSSGTGKGNTQYF. CDR3 bases: TGTGCCAGCAGCTCCGGGACAGGTAAAGGGAACACGCAGTATTTT. The variable domain in full, with the rest retrieved from reference TRBV7-2 and TRBJ2-3, is GAGVSQSPSNKVTEKGKDVELRCDPISGHTALYWYRQSLGQGLEFLIYFQGNSAPDKSGLPSDRFSAERTGGSVSTLTIQRTQQEDSAVYLCASSSGTGKGNTQYFGPGTRLTVL.

As DNA, the CDR3 is TGTGCCAGCACCGGAGGAGGGTACCAGCCCCAGCATTTT. The encoded protein is CASTGGGYQPQHF. The chain is built from TRBV2 and TRBJ1-5; D unresolved. Deletions cut 7 bases from V and 7 bases from J, with 14 bases between. CDR3 length: 13 residues. The germline CDR1 and CDR2 sequences are SNHLY and FYNNEI.

The V and J genes are TRBV21-1 and TRBJ2-3; TRBD1 is taken as the D call from the table, unchecked against the DNA. TRBV21-1 is termed a pseudogene. This CDR3 contains 17 residues. CDR3 DNA: TGTGCCAGCAGCGAAGGGACAGGGAGGGACCACACAGATACGCAGTATTTT. This gives the protein CASSEGTGRDHTDTQYF.

The V and J genes are TRBV27 and TRBJ2-7, with TRBD1 matching 8 bases. Per the germline V gene, CDR1 is MNHEY and CDR2 is SMNVEV (reference sequence). The CDR3 covers 14 residues. Germline trimming cut 3 bases from V and 5 bases from J; bases unmatched to any gene: 6. CDR3 sequence reads: CASSFRDRLDEQYF. CDR3 DNA: TGTGCCAGCAGTTTCCGGGACAGGCTTGACGAGCAGTACTTC.

A word on this clone: The junction and the germline gene differ at one end; a read error may be behind it. This chain links TRBV7-9 with TRBJ1-1; D is possibly TRBD1 (5 bases). This CDR3 spans 12 amino acids. Germline V gives CDR1 SEHNR, CDR2 FQNEAQ (reference sequence). CDR3: CAGSEQETEAFF. In DNA form, the CDR3 reads TGTGCCGGCAGCGAACAGGAAACTGAAGCTTTCTTT.

The chain is built from TRBV6-6 and TRBJ1-2; weak D call: TRBD1 (5 bases). V lost 1 base and J lost 4, with 10 bases in between. Germline-derived CDR1 and CDR2 are MNHNY and SVGAGI (reference sequence). The CDR3 consists of 14 residues. CDR3 residues: CASSYFSGIYGYTF. The CDR3 nucleotides are TGTGCCAGCAGTTACTTTTCAGGGATCTATGGCTACACCTTC.

This clone has a handful of counts. CDR3 coding DNA: TGTGCCAGCAGTTACTCGCGGGGAGGGGGGGAGCTGTTTTTT. It codes for CASSYSRGGGELFF. This chain uses TRBV6-5 with TRBJ2-2; TRBD2 aligns across 7 bases. This CDR3 is 14 amino acids long. The trim removed 0 bases at V and 8 bases at J, leaving 3 bases unmatched. Germline V CDR1 and CDR2: MNHEY, SVGAGI.

This chain joins TRBV5-1 and TRBJ2-7, with D tentatively TRBD2 (7 bases). Germline CDR1 reads SGHRS; CDR2 reads YFSETQ. The CDR3 is 15 amino acids. With 0 bases removed from V and 4 bases from J, the gap between germline ends came to 14 bases. The CDR3 sequence is CASSLAGGSVYEQYF. The CDR3 coding sequence is TGCGCCAGCAGCTTGGCGGGGGGCTCGGTTTACGAGCAGTACTTC.

The chain is built from TRBV4-1 and TRBJ2-3; D is possibly TRBD1 (5 bases). In germline, CDR1 is MGHRA, CDR2 YSYEKL. Between the trimmed V and J ends, which lost 5 bases and 4 bases, there was a span of 10 bases. This CDR3 spans 13 amino acids. CDR3 DNA sequence: TGCGCCAGCAGCAGCAGGGTGGCAGATACGCAGTATTTT. Protein product: CASSSRVADTQYF.

This clone has more than one count but fewer than ten. The chain is built from TRBV11-3 and TRBJ1-2; D possibly corresponds to TRBD1 (5 bases). In germline, CDR1 is SGHNT, CDR2 YENEEA. The CDR3 length is 12 residues. Trimming removed 5 bases from V and 6 bases from J, with 10 bases in between. CDR3 DNA: TGTGCCAGCAGCGTCGGGGGTAATGGCTACACCTTC. Translation gives CASSVGGNGYTF.

The chain links TRBV2 to TRBJ2-5; 8 positions agree with TRBD1. This CDR3 is 14 amino acids long. Germline values: CDR1 SNHLY, CDR2 FYNNEI. V lost 9 bases, J lost 5 bases, and 11 bases stayed unmatched. The CDR3 coding sequence is TGTGCCAGAAGATCAGGACAGGGTGGGGAGACCCAGTACTTC. Translating gives CARRSGQGGETQYF.

The chain recombines TRBV9 with TRBJ1-2, with 7 bases aligning to TRBD1. This CDR3 is built from 15 residues. In germline, CDR1 is SGDLS, CDR2 YYNGEE. Trimming cost V 3 bases and J 8 bases; bases outside gene matches: 13. CDR3 nucleotide sequence: TGTGCCAGCAGCGGAAGTACTACCGGGACAGACGGCTACACCTTC. Amino acid sequence: CASSGSTTGTDGYTF.

The gene calls are TRBV19 and TRBJ1-4; 7 bases match TRBD1. Trimming took 4 bases from V and 6 from J; bases not matched to a gene: 5. The CDR3 consists of 14 residues. CDR1 LNHDA and CDR2 SQIVND come from the germline V gene (reference sequence). CDR3 in amino acids: CASSKLGQYEKLFF. In nucleotides, the CDR3 is TGTGCCAGTAGTAAATTGGGACAGTATGAAAAACTGTTTTTT. Using reference TRBV19 and TRBJ1-4 for the parts outside the CDR3, the full variable domain is DGGITQSPKYLFRKEGQNVTLSCEQNLNHDAMYWYRQDPGQGLRLIYYSQIVNDFQKGDIAEGYSVSREKKESFPLTVTSAQKNPTAFYLCASSKLGQYEKLFFGSGTQLSVL.

The chain carries TRBV6-5 and TRBJ2-5; 7 bases fit TRBD2. Germline CDR1 and CDR2: MNHEY and SVGAGI. The CDR3 covers 14 residues. V lost 5 bases and J lost 6; bases outside the gene matches: 9. The CDR3 DNA follows: TGTGCCAGCAGTAACCCCGGGACTATTAAGACCCAGTACTTC. Protein product: CASSNPGTIKTQYF.

This rearrangement joins TRBV5-4 to TRBJ2-3; 7 bases map to TRBD1. Looked up from germline, CDR1 is SGHNT and CDR2 is YYREEE (reference sequence). This CDR3 has 13 amino acids. V lost 5 bases, J lost 4 bases, and 4 bases stayed unmatched. The CDR3 DNA is TGTGCCAGCAGTTCGCAGGGGGCAGATACGCAGTATTTT. This codes for CASSSQGADTQYF.